This TCR beta chain was found in a study of T cells in Graves' hyperthyroidism and ophthalmopathy. Trimming cost V 4 bases and J 3 bases, with 22 bases left between them. The CDR3 is made up of 17 amino acids. The germline V gene has CDR1 SGHAT and CDR2 FQNNGV. Amplified regions were TCR beta CDR3 sequences from RNA transcripts. The TCR CDR3 first-round RT-PCR relied on the HTBI primer set. Using its own MiXCR run on the multiplex PCR reads, TCRdb lists one record per CDR3 protein. The sample shows about half a million distinct CDR3 sequences, approximately 23% of them seen only once. Exclusion criteria comprised uncontrolled infection, other autoimmune disease, pregnancy or lactation. Clinical symptoms, serum thyroxine, TRAb, thyroid ultrasound and orbital computed tomography established diagnosis. This clonotype was counted ten times or more. The target antigen is unknown. Study results and caveats: Most clonotypes that expanded in the thyroid above 0.001 also showed up in blood.

The specimen sequenced was blood. The receptor's source is a woman aged 70-85 years with Graves' ophthalmopathy. The chain uses TRBV11-2 and TRBJ2-7; D is possibly TRBD2 (6 bases). CDR3 DNA sequence: TGTGCCAGCAGCTCTTTGGCGGGTAGGAGGGAGTTCTACGAGCAGTACTTC. Protein product: CASSSLAGRREFYEQYF.